The present TCR beta chain was sequenced within a study of blood T cells in healthy people across ages. No fewer than 5.5 micrograms of total RNA were isolated from every sample. The germline gives CDR1 DFQATT, CDR2 SNEGSKA (reference sequence). The CDR3 is 13 residues long. The ends were cut back, 7 bases at V and 3 bases at J, with 15 bases in the middle. As for this clonotype: Its target is unknown.

The use of a sample-barcoded 5' primer and a J-beta primer mix characterized a second PCR of 7 to 11 cycles. TCRdb reprocessed the 5' RACE reads with MiXCR, giving one entry per CDR3 protein. The table shows roughly 550,000 distinct CDR3 sequences, with approximately 25% occurring only once. Overall study findings and caveats: Correlation between TCR beta diversity and naive T cell percentage was strong.

These data also featured in a second study, about T cells of mothers and their children. That report notes: Maternal samples each gave over 9 million TCR beta CDR3 reads, and child samples several million each.

Specimen: blood. The rearrangement links TRBV20-1 to TRBJ2-5; D unresolved. The sequence was obtained from a boy younger than 18 in good health. CDR3: CSGGRRPKETQYF. The CDR3 DNA is TGCAGTGGTGGCAGGCGACCCAAAGAGACCCAGTACTTC.